The source of this T cell receptor (beta chain) is a study of blood T cell repertoires in COVID-19. Study overall: COVID-19 samples from acute and convalescent phases originated in the United States, Italy and Spain.

Losses at the gene ends were 2 bases for V and 0 bases for J; bases not matched to a gene: 4. Germline-derived CDR1 and CDR2 are SEHNR and FQNEAQ (reference sequence). The CDR3 length is 16 residues. As processed by the authors: The assay estimated nucleated cells by amplifying reference gene primers. The assay was immunoSEQ multiplex PCR, and TCRdb's table has in-frame clones only and misses some. That table supplies the V and J calls and clone size; D and trimming were determined from the DNA. The top ten hold 2.5% of the sample, which has approximately 150,000 clones, more than 75% seen once. Enrolment of Seattle patients took place during active infection, and they were followed longitudinally.

This rearrangement joins TRBV7-9 to TRBJ2-3, with 8 bases matching TRBD2. The source material was peripheral blood. The receptor was isolated from a woman at least 80 years old with COVID-19, enrolled during active disease. CDR3 nucleotides: TGTGCCAGCAGCTTAATGGCGGGAGGCAGCACAGATACGCAGTATTTT. This encodes CASSLMAGGSTDTQYF. Full variable domain (outside the CDR3, taken from reference TRBV7-9 and TRBJ2-3): DTGVSQNPRHKITKRGQNVTFRCDPISEHNRLYWYRQTLGQGPEFLTYFQNEAQLEKSRLLSDRFSAERPKGSFSTLEIQRTEQGDSAMYLCASSLMAGGSTDTQYFGPGTRLTVL.